This TCR beta chain was documented in a study of T cell changes during pregnancy in multiple sclerosis. The data were produced by immunoSEQ multiplex PCR, yet TCRdb's version contains in-frame clones alone and is incomplete. The sample includes around 80,000 clones, under 95% seen only once; the top ten take 2% to 3%. Of note for this clone: At one of its ends the junction is not consistent with the germline gene, which may arise from a read error.

This sample comprised peripheral blood, obtained before pregnancy. The clonotype originates from a female donor with multiple sclerosis, enrolled in a pregnancy study.

In DNA, the CDR3 is TGTGCCAGCAGCTCCGGGACTAGCTCCTTCAATGAGCAGTTCTTC. It is translated as CASSSGTSSFNEQFF. V is TRBV28 and J is TRBJ2-1; 9 positions match TRBD2. From germline, CDR1 is MDHEN and CDR2 SYDVKM. The CDR3 extends over 15 amino acids.